Included here is one TCR beta chain sequence, with context. This sample stems from a study of blood T cell repertoires in COVID-19. The V gene end was trimmed by 2 bases and the J gene end by 7 bases; junction bases not matched to a gene: 5. Germline V gene lookup returns CDR1 MNHEY and CDR2 SVGEGT. The CDR3 length is 14 residues. Profiling relied on immunoSEQ multiplex PCR, and the TCRdb table lists in-frame clones only, not all of them. Of more than 200,000 clones listed, about 87% are singletons. The sequenced material came from peripheral blood. The rearrangement joins TRBV6-2 or TRBV6-3 to TRBJ1-5; 7 bases agree with TRBD1. The TCR comes from a woman aged 25 to 39 with COVID-19, enrolled during active disease. DNA for the CDR3: TGTGCCAGCAGTTACGACAGGGTGGGCCAGCCCCAGCATTTT. It codes for CASSYDRVGQPQHF.